The clone carrying this T cell receptor beta chain was recorded only once. Sequenced by immunoSEQ multiplex PCR; TCRdb stores in-frame clones only, minus some. This sample has under 1 million clones, with roughly 96% found just once. Naive-designated CD8 cells lacked CD45RO, were positively enriched for CCR7, and omitted terminally differentiated effector memory CD45RA+ cells. Germline V gives CDR1 GTSNPN, CDR2 SVGIG (reference sequence). J was trimmed by 3 bases and V by 1 base; bases with no gene match: 5. CDR3 size: 17 residues. This record belongs to a study of shared clonotypes between healthy human individuals.

The chain carries TRBV30 and TRBJ2-1; 14 bases map to TRBD2. The sequenced sample consisted of naive CD8+ T cells sorted from blood. This TCR came from a man aged 25-45 years in good health. As DNA, the CDR3 is TGTGCCTGGAGTGCCGGACTAGCGGGAGGTCACTACAATGAGCAGTTCTTC. Protein product: CAWSAGLAGGHYNEQFF. The variable domain in full, with the rest retrieved from reference TRBV30 and TRBJ2-1, is SQTIHQWPATLVQPVGSPLSLECTVEGTSNPNLYWYRQAAGRGLQLLFYSVGIGQISSEVPQNLSASRPQDRQFILSSKKLLLSDSGFYLCAWSAGLAGGHYNEQFFGPGTRLTVL.